The source of this TCR beta chain is a study of T cell responses to AZD1222 COVID-19 vaccine. Study results and caveats: In the spike-specific TCR repertoire, nearly half reportedly target unmutated variant regions.

The assay was immunoSEQ multiplex PCR, and TCRdb's table has in-frame clones only and misses some. The repertoire includes some 130,000 clones, 75% to 95% of them detected once, and less than 9% sits in the top ten. With regard to this clone: Its specificity is not known.

Germline V lookup: CDR1 SGHDT, CDR2 YYEEEE. V shed 6 bases and J shed 10 bases, with 19 bases lying between them. The CDR3 is 13 residues long. The sequence derives from an adult in good health. This rearrangement joins TRBV5-6 to TRBJ1-1; tentatively, D is TRBD1 (5 bases). The material sequenced was peripheral blood, taken on day 0 of AZD1222 vaccination. The CDR3 is CASNLFLGVPAFF. The DNA for the CDR3 is TGTGCCAGCAACTTATTCCTGGGGGTGCCAGCTTTCTTT.